This note documents a single T cell receptor (beta chain) sequence. The data stem from a study of blood T cell repertoires in COVID-19. The wider study: The samples span acute and convalescent COVID-19 from the United States, Italy and Spain. Sample material is recorded as cDNA or gDNA derived from T cells, B-cell-depleted T cells, or PBMCs.

Trimming removed 3 bases from V and 2 bases from J, with 15 bases in between. The CDR3 totals 15 residues. Germline CDR1 and CDR2: GTSNPN and SVGIG (reference sequence). Original processing notes: Amplification with reference gene primers provided the estimates of nucleated cell counts. The assay was immunoSEQ multiplex PCR, and TCRdb's table has in-frame clones only and misses some. V and J calls and clone size are copied from that table; D and trimming were computed from the DNA. In the table there are 100,000 or so clones, 84% of which are singletons. This receptor was taken from a man aged 65-85 years with active or convalescent COVID-19. The specimen was peripheral blood. The V and J genes are TRBV30 and TRBJ2-3; possible D gene TRBD2, 6 bases. CDR3 loop: CAWRARGLVTDTQYF. CDR3 DNA sequence: TGTGCCTGGAGGGCGCGGGGACTCGTCACAGATACGCAGTATTTT.